These 32 T cell receptor beta chains came from one sample sequenced in a study of T-cell memory formation after mild COVID-19. TCRdb re-called the 5' RACE reads with MiXCR, one entry per CDR3 protein. The data contain around 390,000 distinct CDR3 sequences, 16% of them singletons. The sample was PBMCs or a T cell subset sorted from them (not recorded which). These receptors all stem from a man between 18 and 35 years old who had mild COVID-19 (a few samples of this study predate the infection). Cell type and time point are not known.

This clonotype was seen a handful of times. The V call is TRBV7-8, the J call TRBJ2-5; 10 bases line up with TRBD1. V was clipped by 1 base and J by 3 bases; unmatched bases: 5. The CDR3 is 16 residues long. CDR1 is SGHVS and CDR2 is FQNEAQ in the germline V gene. CDR3 nucleotides: TGTGCCAGCAGCTTAGGGGCGACAGGGGGCGAAGAGACCCAGTACTTC. Translated: CASSLGATGGEETQYF.

This clonotype has at least ten counts. Without the conserved terminal phenylalanine or tryptophan, this CDR3 likely stems from a read error. Because the CDR3's place on the DNA is in doubt, the DNA is left out and the CDR3 is given as listed by TCRdb. The CDR3 reads CASRIPVWI. The rearrangement links TRBV12-3 or TRBV12-4 to TRBJ2-5; the D call of TRBD1 is as the table states it, not checked on the DNA. The CDR3 sequence runs 9 residues, both termini included.

The sample holds a few counts of this clonotype. CDR3 protein: CASSQSEQGAETQYF. The CDR3 DNA reads as TGCGCCAGCAGTCAATCCGAACAGGGGGCAGAGACCCAGTACTTC. V usage is TRBV23-1 and J usage is TRBJ2-5, with TRBD1 matching 9 bases. TRBV23-1 belongs to the ORF category, with a function that is uncertain. J was trimmed by 4 bases and V by 0 bases; bases with no gene match: 3. The CDR3 has 15 amino acids.

The CDR3 sequence: CASSLVGKTPLHF. The DNA for the CDR3 is TGTGCCAGCAGCTTAGTCGGGAAAACACCCCTCCACTTT. The J gene is TRBJ1-6, the V gene TRBV7-8; no clear D gene. V lost 1 base to trimming and J lost 11 bases, with 9 bases between them. The CDR3 has 13 amino acids. CDR1 and CDR2 (germline): SGHVS, FQNEAQ. The whole variable domain, filled in from reference TRBV7-8 and TRBJ1-6, reads GAGVSQSPRYKVAKRGQDVALRCDPISGHVSLFWYQQALGQGPEFLTYFQNEAQLDKSGLPSDRFFAERPEGSVSTLKIQRTQQEDSAVYLCASSLVGKTPLHFGNGTRLTVT.

Ten or more counts support this clonotype. This chain connects TRBV9 to TRBJ1-3; unclear D gene. The ends were cut back, 0 bases at V and 4 bases at J, with 17 bases in the middle. Germline loops: CDR1 SGDLS, CDR2 YYNGEE. This CDR3 has 17 residues. This chain's CDR3 is CASSVDGVTIGGNTIYF. CDR3 nucleotides: TGTGCCAGCAGCGTAGATGGAGTGACTATTGGCGGAAACACCATATATTTT.

This clonotype has more than one count but fewer than ten. The chain uses TRBV20-1 and TRBJ2-2; 10 bases match TRBD2. J was trimmed by 1 base and V by 5 bases; bases with no gene match: 4. The CDR3 covers 15 residues. The germline CDR1 and CDR2 sequences are DFQATT and SNEGSKA (reference sequence). The CDR3 bases are TGCAGTGCTCGGCCTAGCGGGGGGAACACCGGGGAGCTGTTTTTT. Translated: CSARPSGGNTGELFF.

This chain joins TRBV5-1 and TRBJ1-5; 7 positions match TRBD1. V trimming: 0 bases; J trimming: 5 bases; junction bases outside the gene matches: 5. CDR3 size: 15 residues. Germline CDR1 SGHRS, CDR2 YFSETQ. CDR3 nucleotides: TGCGCCAGCAGCTTGGTGGGGGACAGTTATCAGCCCCAGCATTTT. Protein: CASSLVGDSYQPQHF.

The chain recombines TRBV20-1 with TRBJ1-1, with D perhaps TRBD1 (6 bases). There are 13 residues in the CDR3. Trimming removed 2 bases at V and 5 bases at J, with 12 bases between. CDR1 and CDR2 from the germline V gene are DFQATT and SNEGSKA (reference sequence). CDR3 nucleotide sequence: TGCAGTGCTAGAAGGGGGGCTGGAACTGAAGCTTTCTTT. As protein: CSARRGAGTEAFF.

The chain combines TRBV20-1 with TRBJ1-5, with D unresolved. This CDR3 has 14 amino acids. Trimming left V 1 base short and J 3 bases short, with 10 bases between. Per the germline V gene, CDR1 is DFQATT and CDR2 is SNEGSKA (reference sequence). CDR3 sequence reads: CSARVGIFNQPQHF. CDR3 DNA sequence: TGCAGTGCTAGAGTTGGGATATTCAATCAGCCCCAGCATTTT.

This clonotype was observed a few times. The chain uses TRBV30 and TRBJ2-1, with D maybe TRBD2 (5 bases). The CDR3 extends over 13 amino acids. The germline V and J ends were trimmed by 0 bases and 10 bases, with 13 bases remaining between them. The germline V gene encodes CDR1 GTSNPN and CDR2 SVGIG (reference sequence). Written as DNA, the CDR3 is TGTGCCTGGAGTGTAAGGCTACGAGGGGAGCAGTTCTTC. Protein sequence: CAWSVRLRGEQFF.

This clonotype was observed at least ten times. The V call is TRBV15, the J call TRBJ2-3, with D hard to call. V lost 5 bases and J lost 0, with 12 bases in between. This CDR3 comprises 15 residues. Germline CDR1 LNHNV, CDR2 YYDKDF (reference sequence). The DNA for the CDR3 is TGTGCCACCAGCGGAAGGACGGTTAGCACAGATACGCAGTATTTT. It specifies CATSGRTVSTDTQYF. Full variable domain (remainder filled in from reference TRBV15 and TRBJ2-3): DAMVIQNPRYQVTQFGKPVTLSCSQTLNHNVMYWYQQKSSQAPKLLFHYYDKDFNNEADTPDNFQSRRPNTSFCFLDIRSPGLGDTAMYLCATSGRTVSTDTQYFGPGTRLTVL.

This chain joins TRBV7-6 and TRBJ1-2, with TRBD1 matching over 10 bases. V gave up 5 bases and J gave up 5 bases; unmatched junction bases: 14. The CDR3 runs to 17 residues. The germline gives CDR1 SGHVS, CDR2 FNYEAQ. In nucleotides, the CDR3 is TGTGCCAGCAGCCATTTAACCGGGACAGGGGCTTTTTATGGCTACACCTTC. Amino acids: CASSHLTGTGAFYGYTF.

In its sample, this clonotype was seen a few times. This rearrangement joins TRBV29-1 to TRBJ1-1, with D uncertain. Germline assignment: CDR1 SQVTM and CDR2 ANQGSEA. The CDR3 length is 12 residues. V lost 1 base and J lost 5, with 8 bases in between. The CDR3 loop reads CSVEGGPTEAFF. The CDR3 DNA reads TGCAGCGTTGAAGGCGGGCCAACTGAAGCTTTCTTT.

This chain uses TRBV4-1 with TRBJ1-4; D perhaps matches TRBD1 (5 bases). The germline gives CDR1 MGHRA, CDR2 YSYEKL. The ends were cut back, 0 bases at V and 5 bases at J, with 10 bases in the middle. This CDR3 has 15 amino acids. The CDR3 DNA sequence: TGCGCCAGCAGCCAAGACCCCGGGGGAAATGAAAAACTGTTTTTT. It is translated as CASSQDPGGNEKLFF.

There are a few counts of this clonotype. V and J are TRBV5-1 and TRBJ1-2, with 12 nucleotides matching TRBD1. With V trimmed by 6 bases and J by 1 base, 13 bases remained unmatched. Per the germline V gene, CDR1 is SGHRS and CDR2 is YFSETQ. The CDR3 is 18 amino acids. This CDR3 reads CASTQSGQGAFDNYGYTF. The CDR3 coding sequence is TGCGCCAGCACCCAATCGGGACAGGGGGCGTTCGATAACTATGGCTACACCTTC.

The J gene is TRBJ1-1, the V gene TRBV4-3; D unresolved. V was clipped by 0 bases and J by 0 bases, with 11 bases between them. The CDR3 totals 16 residues. Germline values: CDR1 LGHNA, CDR2 YSLEER. The CDR3 DNA follows: TGCGCCAGCAGCCAAGATTCAGGCCCTATGAACACTGAAGCTTTCTTT. Translation: CASSQDSGPMNTEAFF.

J is TRBJ2-7 and V is TRBV7-2; 9 bases are a match to TRBD1. The CDR3 length is 13 residues. Germline V lookup: CDR1 SGHTA, CDR2 FQGNSA. The V segment lost 4 bases and the J segment 7 bases; nucleotides outside the gene matches: 5. This chain's CDR3 is CASSSNRGQEQYV. For the CDR3, the DNA is TGTGCCAGCAGCTCTAACAGGGGGCAAGAGCAGTACGTC.

The CDR3 spells CASNGQGVTGANVLTF. The CDR3 nucleotides read TGTGCCAGCAACGGACAGGGGGTGACTGGGGCCAACGTCCTGACTTTC. The chain joins TRBV7-9 to TRBJ2-6; TRBD1 matches 10 bases. The germline CDR1 and CDR2 sequences are SEHNR and FQNEAQ (reference sequence). This CDR3 has 16 residues. After removal of 7 bases from V and 2 bases from J, the junction contained 5 bases not matched to a gene. Combining the CDR3 with reference TRBV7-9 and TRBJ2-6 gives the whole variable domain DTGVSQNPRHKITKRGQNVTFRCDPISEHNRLYWYRQTLGQGPEFLTYFQNEAQLEKSRLLSDRFSAERPKGSFSTLEIQRTEQGDSAMYLCASNGQGVTGANVLTFGAGSRLTVL.

This clonotype was seen only a few times. V gene TRBV12-3 or TRBV12-4 combines with J gene TRBJ2-1; 7 bases map to TRBD2. The CDR3 runs 13 residues. V lost 6 bases to trimming and J lost 8 bases; unmatched junction nucleotides: 7. The CDR3 protein is CASSLGTTDEQFF. The DNA for the CDR3 is TGTGCCAGCAGCCTCGGGACTACTGATGAGCAGTTCTTC.

This clonotype was seen more than once but under ten times. The J gene is TRBJ1-2, the V gene TRBV7-2; 7 bases match TRBD1. J gave up 8 bases and V 5 bases, and 11 bases lay outside the gene matches. The germline gives CDR1 SGHTA, CDR2 FQGNSA. The CDR3 covers 14 residues. CDR3 in amino acids: CASSPTTGDGGYTF. The CDR3 bases are TGTGCCAGCAGCCCGACCACAGGGGACGGCGGCTACACCTTC.

This clonotype has a handful of counts. This chain connects TRBV7-2 to TRBJ2-3; possible D gene TRBD1, 6 bases. Per germline, CDR1 SGHTA and CDR2 FQGNSA. The CDR3 length is 16 residues. V shed 5 bases and J shed 2 bases, with 17 bases lying between them. The DNA for the CDR3 is TGTGCCAGCAGCCGTGGAAACACAGGGTACACAGATACGCAGTATTTT. It specifies CASSRGNTGYTDTQYF.

This clonotype was counted only a few times. V usage is TRBV20-1 and J usage is TRBJ2-4; D is ambiguous. This CDR3 region has 11 residues. V dropped 2 bases and J dropped 11 bases, with 10 bases sitting between them. Germline assignment: CDR1 DFQATT and CDR2 SNEGSKA (reference sequence). The CDR3 nucleotides are TGCAGTGCTAGACCCACGAACTTTCAGTACTTC. Protein product: CSARPTNFQYF.

V is TRBV27 and J is TRBJ2-1; 7 bases are shared with TRBD2. Trimming took 1 base from V and 10 from J; bases not matched to a gene: 4. CDR1 and CDR2 (germline): MNHEY, SMNVEV (reference sequence). This CDR3 contains 13 residues. The CDR3 bases are TGTGCCAGCAGTTTATGGACTAGTTACGAGCAGTTCTTC. It encodes CASSLWTSYEQFF.

The V call is TRBV18, the J call TRBJ2-3; no definite D call. Trimming took 4 bases from V and 0 from J, leaving 8 bases between them. The CDR3 is 14 amino acids. CDR1 is KGHSH and CDR2 is LQKENI in the germline V gene. CDR3 residues: CASSQGRSTDTQYF. The CDR3 DNA sequence: TGTGCCAGCTCACAGGGCCGTAGCACAGATACGCAGTATTTT. The entire variable domain, with the rest obtained from reference TRBV18 and TRBJ2-3, is as follows: NAGVMQNPRHLVRRRGQEARLRCSPMKGHSHVYWYRQLPEEGLKFMVYLQKENIIDESGMPKERFSAEFPKEGPSILRIQQVVRGDSAAYFCASSQGRSTDTQYFGPGTRLTVL.

This clonotype was seen at least ten times. The chain employs TRBV28 and TRBJ2-5; TRBD1 is a possible D gene (6 bases). This CDR3 spans 18 amino acids. Trimming cost V 1 base and J 5 bases, with 23 bases left between them. Germline CDR1 reads MDHEN; CDR2 reads SYDVKM. CDR3 in DNA: TGTGCCAGCAGTTTATTCCAGTTTACCGGGACAAAGAGCGAGACCCAGTACTTC. Protein sequence: CASSLFQFTGTKSETQYF.

This clonotype occurred a few times. The gene calls are TRBV12-3 or TRBV12-4 and TRBJ2-5; D is unclear. The length of the CDR3 is 14 residues. V lost 3 bases to trimming and J lost 5 bases, with 13 bases between them. CDR3 sequence: CASSFGVLEETQYF. CDR3 sequence (DNA): TGTGCCAGCAGTTTTGGGGTTTTAGAGGAGACCCAGTACTTC.

V usage is TRBV20-1 and J usage is TRBJ2-1; D not certain. Deletions cut 6 bases from V and 6 bases from J, with 12 bases between. The germline V gene has CDR1 DFQATT and CDR2 SNEGSKA (reference sequence). The CDR3 contains 12 residues. The CDR3 spells CSATGWPNEQFF. The DNA for the CDR3 is TGCAGTGCGACCGGGTGGCCCAATGAGCAGTTCTTC.

This clonotype came up a few times. The V and J genes are TRBV7-3 and TRBJ2-2; D gene uncertain. Germline-derived CDR1 and CDR2 are SGHTA and FQGTGA. CDR3 size: 13 residues. Trimming took off 4 bases at V and 8 bases at J, with 11 bases between the two ends. In DNA, the CDR3 is TGTGCCAGCAGCTCCTCATTGGTAGGGGAGCTGTTTTTT. It translates to CASSSSLVGELFF.

The chain is built from TRBV7-3 and TRBJ1-1, with D maybe TRBD1 (5 bases). With 5 bases removed from V and 4 bases from J, the gap between germline ends came to 14 bases. In germline, CDR1 is SGHTA, CDR2 FQGTGA. This CDR3 is 14 amino acids long. For the CDR3, the DNA is TGTGCCAGCAGCCGTGGATGGGGGAGCACTGAAGCTTTCTTT. It yields the protein CASSRGWGSTEAFF.

This clonotype was detected a few times. V gene TRBV18 combines with J gene TRBJ2-1, with 11 positions matching TRBD2. CDR3 length: 16 amino acids. From germline, CDR1 is KGHSH and CDR2 LQKENI. J gave up 5 bases and V 6 bases, and 9 bases lay outside the gene matches. CDR3 coding DNA: TGTGCCAGCTCGCCTCGACTAGCGGGGATAAACAATGAGCAGTTCTTC. It translates to CASSPRLAGINNEQFF.

This clonotype has more than one count but fewer than ten. The chain's CDR3 is CAIRGASDEKLFF. The CDR3 DNA is TGTGCCATCCGGGGGGCGTCGGATGAAAAACTGTTTTTT. The gene calls are TRBV10-3 and TRBJ1-4; D possibly corresponds to TRBD1 (6 bases). Germline loops: CDR1 ENHRY, CDR2 SYGVKD. V lost 8 bases to trimming and J lost 6 bases, with 13 bases between them. The CDR3 consists of 13 residues.

This clonotype came up once. This chain joins TRBV7-2 and TRBJ2-1, with 7 bases aligning to TRBD2. V was pared by 6 bases and J by 4 bases, with 9 bases of the junction left unmatched. Germline values: CDR1 SGHTA, CDR2 FQGNSA. The CDR3 sequence is 15 residues long. CDR3 nucleotides: TGTGCCAGCAGACACTTGGGGGGGAGATACAATGAGCAGTTCTTC. Amino acids: CASRHLGGRYNEQFF.